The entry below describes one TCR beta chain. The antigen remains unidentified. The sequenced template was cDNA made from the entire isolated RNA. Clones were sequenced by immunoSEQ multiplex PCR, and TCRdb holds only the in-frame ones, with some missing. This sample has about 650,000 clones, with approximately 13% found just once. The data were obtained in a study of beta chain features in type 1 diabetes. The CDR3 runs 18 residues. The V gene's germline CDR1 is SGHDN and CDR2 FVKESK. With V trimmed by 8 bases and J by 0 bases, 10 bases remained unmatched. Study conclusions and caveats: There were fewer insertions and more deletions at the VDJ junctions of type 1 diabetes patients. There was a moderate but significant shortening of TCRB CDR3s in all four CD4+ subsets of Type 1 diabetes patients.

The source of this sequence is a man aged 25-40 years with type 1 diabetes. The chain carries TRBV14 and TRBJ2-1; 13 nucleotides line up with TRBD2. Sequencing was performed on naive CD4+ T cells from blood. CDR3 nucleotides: TGTGCCAGCCGACTAGCGGGGGGCCCCGGAAGCTCCTACAATGAGCAGTTCTTC. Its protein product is CASRLAGGPGSSYNEQFF. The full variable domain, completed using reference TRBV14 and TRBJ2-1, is EAGVTQFPSHSVIEKGQTVTLRCDPISGHDNLYWYRRVMGKEIKFLLHFVKESKQDESGMPNNRFLAERTGGTYSTLKVQPAELEDSGVYFCASRLAGGPGSSYNEQFFGPGTRLTVL.